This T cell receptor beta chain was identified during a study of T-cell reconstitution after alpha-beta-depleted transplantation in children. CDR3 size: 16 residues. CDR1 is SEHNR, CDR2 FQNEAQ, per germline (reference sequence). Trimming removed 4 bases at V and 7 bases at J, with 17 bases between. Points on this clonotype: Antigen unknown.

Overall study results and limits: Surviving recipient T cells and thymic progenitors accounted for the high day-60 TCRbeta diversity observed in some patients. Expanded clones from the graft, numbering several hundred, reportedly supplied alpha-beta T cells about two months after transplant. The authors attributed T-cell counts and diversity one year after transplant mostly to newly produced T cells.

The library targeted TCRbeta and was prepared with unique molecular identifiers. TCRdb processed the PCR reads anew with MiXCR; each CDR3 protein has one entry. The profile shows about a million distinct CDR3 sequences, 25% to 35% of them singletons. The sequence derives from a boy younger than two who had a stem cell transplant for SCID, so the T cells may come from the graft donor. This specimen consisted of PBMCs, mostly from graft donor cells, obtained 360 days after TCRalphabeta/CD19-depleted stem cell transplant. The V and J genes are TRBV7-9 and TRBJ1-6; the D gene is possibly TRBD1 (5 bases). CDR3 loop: CASSSPGTGDNSPLHF. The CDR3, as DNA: TGTGCCAGCAGCTCACCCGGGACGGGAGACAATTCACCCCTCCACTTT.